A selection of T cell receptor beta chains follows, all from one sample in a study of molecular identifiers for immune sequencing clone quantification. TCRdb re-analysed the PCR reads in MiXCR, keeping a single row per CDR3 protein. Of approximately 670,000 distinct CDR3 sequences in the sample, less than 20% are singletons; the top ten hold roughly 0.85%. Specimen: naive CD8+ T cells from blood, with Jurkat cell RNA spiked in. These receptors all stem from a human donor in good health. Some libraries in this study had Jurkat cell RNA spiked in. The CDR3 runs from the conserved cysteine through the conserved F or W. Each record gives: D gene, J gene, V gene, clone size, CDR3 DNA, CDR3 protein. A D gene is named only where the DNA matches it firmly. Only some rows state a clone size, as once, few, many or a class for expanded clones.

- TRBJ2-7 TRBV28 few TGTGCCAGCAGTTTACGGACCAACTACGAGCAGTACTTC CASSLRTNYEQYF
TRBD1 TRBJ2-2 TRBV27 - TGTGCCAGCAGTCACGACAGGGGAGACACCGGGGAGCTGTTTTTT CASSHDRGDTGELFF
TRBD1 TRBJ2-7 TRBV7-9 many TGTGCCAGCAGCCCCGAGGACAGGGATCACGAGCAGTACTTC CASSPEDRDHEQYF
- TRBJ1-2 TRBV20-1 few TGCAGTGCTAGAGTAAAGGGGCTCTATGGCTACACCTTC CSARVKGLYGYTF
- TRBJ1-3 TRBV5-5 many TGTGCCAGCAGCTTCGGAAGTGGGGCTGGAAACACCATATATTTT CASSFGSGAGNTIYF
TRBD1 TRBJ2-3 TRBV7-9 - TGTGCCAGCAGCTTAACAGGGGAGTTAGGCACAGATACGCAGTATTTT CASSLTGELGTDTQYF
TRBD2 TRBJ2-5 TRBV28 many TGTGCCAGCAGTTTCGGGGGTACTAGCGCAGAGACCCAGTACTTC CASSFGGTSAETQYF
- TRBJ1-1 TRBV29-1 many TGCAGCGTTGAGATGGTCGGTTTGTCTTTCTTT CSVEMVGLSFF
- TRBJ2-1 TRBV7-3 - TGTGCCAGCAGCGACCCCTCGGGGATATTGGGCTCCTACAATGAGCAGTTCTTC CASSDPSGILGSYNEQFF
- TRBJ1-5 TRBV2 many TGTGCCAGCACGGGGGGGCAGGGTAATCAGCCCCAGCATTTT CASTGGQGNQPQHF
- TRBJ2-1 TRBV19 many TGTGCCAGTAGTATAGCAGGGATGCTGACGAATGAGCAGTTCTTC CASSIAGMLTNEQFF
- TRBJ2-7 TRBV24-1 many TGTGCCACCAGTGATTCTACAGGGTACGAGCAGTACTTC CATSDSTGYEQYF
- TRBJ2-3 TRBV29-1 many TGCAGCGTTGAAGATTTATGGGGCTTAATCCCGGATACGCAGTATTTT CSVEDLWGLIPDTQYF
TRBD2 TRBJ2-7 TRBV6-1 many TGTGCCAGCAGTGAATTAATAGCGGGGGGGGGCGAGCAGTACTTC CASSELIAGGGEQYF
- TRBJ2-7 TRBV27 few TGTGCCAGCAGTTTATCTCTCCAGGGGCCCTACGAGCAGTACTTC CASSLSLQGPYEQYF
- TRBJ2-6 TRBV14 many TGTGCCAGCAGCCAAGATTGGCGCTCTGGGGCCAACGTCCTGACTTTC CASSQDWRSGANVLTF
TRBD2 TRBJ2-3 TRBV10-3 many TGTGCCATCAACGCGGGAGGGCCGACAGATACGCAGTATTTT CAINAGGPTDTQYF
- TRBJ2-3 TRBV5-1 - TGCGCCAGCAGCTCGGGAGGACAGCAAATGGATACGCAGTATTTT CASSSGGQQMDTQYF
- TRBJ2-2 TRBV7-6 few TGTGCCAGCAGCTCATACGGGGAGCTGTTTTTT CASSSYGELFF
- TRBJ2-3 TRBV5-1 - TGCGCCAGCAGCTCCCTGTTAGCTCCAGATACGCAGTATTTT CASSSLLAPDTQYF
- TRBJ1-1 TRBV12-3/TRBV12-4 - TGTGCCAGCAGACCCTCAGGGAGGATGAACACTGAAGCTTTCTTT CASRPSGRMNTEAFF
- TRBJ1-1 TRBV10-3 - TGTGCCATCAGTGATCTCGGAGGGACTGAAGCTTTCTTT CAISDLGGTEAFF
TRBD2 TRBJ2-5 TRBV27 few TGTGCCAGCAGTTTAATCGGTAGCGGGAGAGGAAGGGAGACCCAGTACTTC CASSLIGSGRGRETQYF
- TRBJ2-1 TRBV16 few TGTGCCAGCAGCAAAACAGTAGGGAGCTCCTACAATGAGCAGTTCTTC CASSKTVGSSYNEQFF
- TRBJ1-4 TRBV9 many TGTGCCAGCAGCGTAGAGGCAGGCAAGAATGAAAAACTGTTTTTT CASSVEAGKNEKLFF
- TRBJ2-7 TRBV4-1 - TGCGCCAGCAGCCACCTCTCGCAGGACCGCGCCTACGAGCAGTACTTC CASSHLSQDRAYEQYF
- TRBJ1-2 TRBV11-2 - TGTGCCAGCAGCTTAGACGTAGAGGGATCTAGCTACACCTTC CASSLDVEGSSYTF
- TRBJ2-1 TRBV9 - TGTGCCAGCAGCACGCGGATAGACAATGAGCAGTTCTTC CASSTRIDNEQFF
TRBD1 TRBJ1-1 TRBV28 many TGTGCCAGCAGTCCAGGGACAGGGACCGAAGCTTTCTTT CASSPGTGTEAFF
TRBD2 TRBJ2-5 TRBV5-4 - TGTGCCAGCAGCTTGGTCGGTAGCGGGGGGTTGGAGACCCAGTACTTC CASSLVGSGGLETQYF
- TRBJ2-1 TRBV4-1 many TGCGCCAGCAGCCAAGGTGCTAGCGACTTATACAATGAGCAGTTCTTC CASSQGASDLYNEQFF